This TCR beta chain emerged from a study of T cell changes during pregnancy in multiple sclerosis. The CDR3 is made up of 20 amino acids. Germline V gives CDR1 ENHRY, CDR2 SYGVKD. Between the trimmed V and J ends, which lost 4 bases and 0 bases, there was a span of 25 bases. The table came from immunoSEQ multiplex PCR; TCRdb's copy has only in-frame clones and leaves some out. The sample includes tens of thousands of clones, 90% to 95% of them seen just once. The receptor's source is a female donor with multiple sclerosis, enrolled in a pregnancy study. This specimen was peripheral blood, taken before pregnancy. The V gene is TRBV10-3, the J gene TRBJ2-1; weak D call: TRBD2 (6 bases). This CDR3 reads CAISVSEAGRRLGSYNEQFF. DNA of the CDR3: TGTGCCATCAGTGTTTCCGAGGCGGGGCGGCGATTAGGCTCCTACAATGAGCAGTTCTTC.